This TCR beta chain was recovered during a study of blood T cell repertoires in COVID-19. The CDR3 has 13 residues. Germline CDR1 SSHAT, CDR2 FNYEAQ (reference sequence). A word on this clone: Relative to the germline gene, one junction end is altered; a read error may explain this.

Participants' own reports of clinical history determined their cohort assignment. Exposed enrollees encountered a COVID-19 case at some point within 2 weeks before study entry. TCRdb keeps only in-frame clones here, not all; method: immunoSEQ multiplex PCR. The sample lists about 64,000 clones; 65% to 85% were seen once. What was sequenced was PBMCs or T cells enriched from blood (not recorded which). The chain employs TRBV7-7 and TRBJ2-5, with D perhaps matching TRBD2 (5 bases). The clonotype was recovered from a woman between 55 and 75 years old who had been exposed to COVID-19. The CDR3 coding sequence is TGTGCTAGCAGCCGGGGTCATCGAGAGACCCAGTACTTC. This encodes CASSRGHRETQYF.